This T cell receptor (beta chain) appears in the sequencing data of a study of post-analysis software for immune sequencing data. Across the study: Relapsing-remitting, secondary progressive and progressive-relapsing forms made up the multiple sclerosis disease courses.

Study-level points and caveats: Controls showed lower frequencies than patients for a few TRBV segments, and TRBV5-6, TRBV5-1 and TRBV20-1 were among these.

This clonotype was counted only a few times. Its antigen is currently unknown. This CDR3 spans 14 amino acids. CDR1 DFQATT and CDR2 SNEGSKA come from the germline V gene (reference sequence). V lost 1 base to trimming and J lost 0 bases, with 8 bases between them. Unique-molecular-identifier-tagged TCR beta cDNA libraries were used. The T cell input of about 0.9 to 10 million gave roughly 0.5 million cDNA molecules. Using its own MiXCR run on the PCR reads, TCRdb lists one record per CDR3 protein. The data contain around 770,000 distinct CDR3 sequences, around 46% of them singletons. This clonotype was obtained from a girl under 18 with multiple sclerosis. The sample consisted of blood. J is TRBJ2-3 and V is TRBV20-1, with D unclear. The CDR3 protein is CSARVVSSTDTQYF. Here the CDR3 DNA reads TGCAGTGCTAGAGTGGTATCTAGCACAGATACGCAGTATTTT.